Listed here are 5 T cell receptor beta chains from one sample, sequenced in a study of cytotoxic CD8 clonotypes in ibrutinib-treated CLL. Generated by immunoSEQ multiplex PCR, the TCRdb table keeps only in-frame clones and is missing some. The table shows approximately 16,000 clones, with less than 80% occurring only once. Sequenced material: PBMCs, taken before ibrutinib treatment. All receptors come from a human donor with chronic lymphocytic leukemia.

The J gene is TRBJ1-6, the V gene TRBV27; D remains ambiguous. This CDR3 comprises 12 residues. CDR1 is MNHEY and CDR2 is SMNVEV in the germline V gene (reference sequence). V gave up 3 bases and J gave up 8 bases, with 5 bases separating them. CDR3 in DNA: TGTGCCAGCAGTTTTCAGGATTCACCCCTCCACTTT. Protein sequence: CASSFQDSPLHF.

V usage is TRBV5-1 and J usage is TRBJ1-6; D call uncertain. Looked up from germline, CDR1 is SGHRS and CDR2 is YFSETQ. Trimming took off 6 bases at V and 7 bases at J, with 14 bases between the two ends. The CDR3 totals 14 residues. The CDR3 reads CASKGGITNSPLHF. The DNA for the CDR3 is TGCGCCAGCAAGGGAGGAATAACCAATTCACCCCTCCACTTT.

This rearrangement joins TRBV6-1 to TRBJ2-7; D remains unclear. The V end lost 2 bases, the J end lost 3 bases, and 8 bases lay between the germline ends. CDR1 and CDR2 from the germline V gene are MNHNS and SASEGT. This CDR3 region has 13 residues. CDR3 in amino acids: CASSERRFYEQYV. The DNA for the CDR3 is TGTGCCAGCAGTGAACGTCGGTTCTACGAGCAGTACGTC.

The chain carries TRBV5-1 and TRBJ1-4; D is uncertain. The V end lost 3 bases, the J end lost 1 base, and 4 bases lay between the germline ends. This CDR3 has 13 residues. Germline lookup yields CDR1 SGHRS and CDR2 YFSETQ. The CDR3 DNA follows: TGCGCCAGCAGCTCCAGAACTAATGAAAAACTGTTTTTT. Protein product: CASSSRTNEKLFF.

V gene TRBV10-3 combines with J gene TRBJ2-2, with D hard to call. The length of the CDR3 is 19 residues. V was trimmed by 3 bases and J by 0 bases, leaving 20 bases between them. CDR1 and CDR2 from the germline V gene are ENHRY and SYGVKD. The CDR3 here is CAISDYYALKGPNTGELFF. CDR3 in DNA: TGTGCCATCAGTGACTACTACGCCTTAAAGGGCCCGAACACCGGGGAGCTGTTTTTT.